The 8 T cell receptor beta chains below come from one sample, sequenced in a study of blood T cell repertoires in COVID-19. The data were produced by immunoSEQ multiplex PCR, yet TCRdb's version contains in-frame clones alone and is incomplete. Of around 260,000 clones in the sample, 75% to 90% are singletons; the top ten hold around 2.9%. The specimen sequenced was peripheral blood. These receptors were taken from a woman under 40 with active or convalescent COVID-19.

The chain recombines TRBV7-9 with TRBJ2-1; TRBD2 aligns across 7 bases. Germline CDR1 is SEHNR and CDR2 is FQNEAQ (reference sequence). The trim removed 2 bases at V and 4 bases at J, leaving 8 bases unmatched. This CDR3 contains 16 residues. The DNA for the CDR3 is TGTGCCAGCAGCTTAACGAAGGGCGGGGGTTACAATGAGCAGTTCTTC. Protein product: CASSLTKGGGYNEQFF.

About this clone: Other DNA sequences from this sample encode an identical CDR3 as well. CDR3 in DNA: TGTGCCAGCAGTGGACAGGGGATGAACACTGAAGCTTTCTTT. Protein product: CASSGQGMNTEAFF. This sequence joins TRBV2 and TRBJ1-1; 8 nucleotides line up with TRBD1. Per germline, CDR1 SNHLY and CDR2 FYNNEI. Unmatched junction bases numbered 1, after V lost 4 bases and J lost 0 bases. CDR3 size: 14 residues.

This clone turned up a few times. This rearrangement joins TRBV6-5 to TRBJ1-2; D ambiguous. This CDR3 contains 15 residues. In germline, CDR1 is MNHEY, CDR2 SVGAGI. Trimming took 0 bases from V and 2 from J, leaving 10 bases between them. CDR3 coding DNA: TGTGCCAGCAGTTACTCGAAGCCGGAGAACTATGGCTACACCTTC. Its protein is CASSYSKPENYGYTF.

The chain recombines TRBV12-3 or TRBV12-4 with TRBJ1-1; the D gene is possibly TRBD1 (5 bases). The V end was cut by 3 bases, the J end by 7 bases, with 9 bases between. The CDR3 spans 12 residues. CDR3 amino acids: CASSFHQGEAFF. The CDR3 nucleotides read TGTGCCAGCAGTTTCCACCAGGGTGAAGCTTTCTTT.

The V and J genes are TRBV6-5 and TRBJ2-7; 9 bases match TRBD2. Germline V gene sequence: CDR1 MNHEY, CDR2 SVGAGI. The CDR3 sequence is 14 residues long. V dropped 10 bases and J dropped 5; count of bases not matched to a gene: 12. CDR3 loop: CATEEGGGANEQYF. The CDR3 region has the DNA TGTGCCACGGAAGAGGGCGGGGGGGCAAACGAGCAGTACTTC.

The chain couples TRBV7-9 to TRBJ1-6; 9 bases match TRBD1. The J segment lost 10 bases and the V segment lost 0 bases, leaving 1 base of the junction unmatched. CDR1 is SEHNR and CDR2 is FQNEAQ in the germline V gene (reference sequence). The CDR3 has 14 residues. CDR3 DNA: TGTGCCAGCAGCTTAGCGGACAGGGGCTCACCCCTCCACTTT. This sequence encodes CASSLADRGSPLHF.

This chain uses TRBV4-3 with TRBJ2-7; 7 bases fit TRBD1. V gave up 4 bases and J gave up 3 bases; unmatched junction bases: 6. Germline V CDR1 and CDR2: LGHNA, YSLEER. The CDR3 has 14 amino acids. For the CDR3, the DNA is TGCGCCAGCAGCCCGAGGACAGGCGACTACGAGCAGTACTTC. Translating gives CASSPRTGDYEQYF.

This clone has just a few counts. This sequence joins TRBV3-1 (or the pseudogene TRBV3-2) and TRBJ2-3; tentative D call: TRBD2 (6 bases). There are 14 residues in the CDR3. V lost 5 bases to trimming and J lost 5 bases, with 14 bases between them. Germline V gives CDR1 LGHDT, CDR2 YNNKEL (reference sequence). The DNA for the CDR3 is TGTGCCAGCAGCTGGGGCGAGGGAGGAGATACGCAGTATTTT. Translated: CASSWGEGGDTQYF.